The 10 T cell receptor beta chains presented below share a single source sample, sequenced in a study of CD8+CD57+ T cells in acquired aplastic anemia. The use of genomic DNA as template underpinned the TCR beta VDJ and CDR3 profiling. In TCRdb, the reads were re-called with MiXCR into one record per CDR3 protein. This sample carries about 210,000 distinct CDR3 sequences, 60% to 65% of them seen once, and the ten largest clones take approximately 30%. Input material: sorted CD4+, CD8+, or CD8+CD57+ T cells (not recorded which) from PBMCs. Every receptor here comes from a human donor in good health.

The V call is TRBV20-1, the J call TRBJ2-1; 9 positions agree with TRBD2. Germline V lookup: CDR1 DFQATT, CDR2 SNEGSKA (reference sequence). CDR3 size: 16 residues. V shed 0 bases and J 1 base; nucleotides not matched to a gene: 4. The DNA of the CDR3 is TGCAGTGCTAGAGACCGTAGCGGGAGTTCCTACAATGAGCAGTTCTTC. This codes for CSARDRSGSSYNEQFF.

The chain carries TRBV7-9 and TRBJ2-2, with TRBD1 as a possible D gene (6 bases). Germline loops: CDR1 SEHNR, CDR2 FQNEAQ (reference sequence). V lost 11 bases to trimming and J lost 0 bases, with 13 bases between them. The CDR3 runs to 14 residues. In DNA form, the CDR3 reads TGTGCCGGGCAGGGGCTAACGAACACCGGGGAGCTGTTTTTT. It translates to CAGQGLTNTGELFF.

In this sample, this clonotype turned up many times. The chain joins TRBV7-9 to TRBJ2-1, with no clear D. Germline CDR1 and CDR2: SEHNR and FQNEAQ (reference sequence). The ends were cut back, 5 bases at V and 4 bases at J, with 6 bases in the middle. The CDR3 consists of 12 residues. The chain's CDR3 is CASSNGYNEQFF. CDR3 in DNA: TGTGCCAGCAGCAATGGGTACAATGAGCAGTTCTTC. Using reference TRBV7-9 and TRBJ2-1 for the parts outside the CDR3, the full variable domain is DTGVSQNPRHKITKRGQNVTFRCDPISEHNRLYWYRQTLGQGPEFLTYFQNEAQLEKSRLLSDRFSAERPKGSFSTLEIQRTEQGDSAMYLCASSNGYNEQFFGPGTRLTVL.

The chain carries TRBV7-8 and TRBJ2-7; possibly TRBD2 for D (5 bases). The V and J ends lost 8 bases and 0 bases respectively, with 11 bases between them. The CDR3 length is 13 residues. CDR1 and CDR2 (germline): SGHVS, FQNEAQ. In DNA form, the CDR3 reads TGTGCCAGCGAGTCCGGGGACTCCTACGAGCAGTACTTC. Protein sequence: CASESGDSYEQYF.

The chain recombines TRBV11-2 with TRBJ1-6; no definite D call. Trimming removed 8 bases from V and 9 bases from J, with 20 bases in between. Germline V gives CDR1 SGHAT, CDR2 FQNNGV. CDR3 length equals 15 residues. CDR3 sequence reads: CASLTSERGSSPLHF. The CDR3 nucleotides are TGTGCCAGCTTAACGTCGGAGCGGGGTAGTTCACCCCTCCACTTT.

The sample holds many counts of this clonotype. The chain joins TRBV3-1 to TRBJ2-7; a weak D match, TRBD2 (6 bases). There are 17 residues in the CDR3. Trimming stripped 3 bases from V and 2 bases from J, with 20 bases between. Germline-derived CDR1 and CDR2 are LGHDT and YNNKEL (reference sequence). The CDR3 is CASSHTGSPAGTYEQYF. The DNA for the CDR3 is TGTGCCAGCAGCCATACCGGGAGCCCGGCGGGGACCTACGAGCAGTACTTC.

The chain carries TRBV12-3 or TRBV12-4 and TRBJ1-2; 9 nucleotides agree with TRBD1. J was trimmed by 0 bases and V by 8 bases; bases with no gene match: 16. The CDR3 totals 18 residues. The CDR3 sequence: CASCSTRDREQTNYGYTF. CDR3 coding DNA: TGTGCCAGCTGTTCAACCCGGGACAGGGAGCAGACTAACTATGGCTACACCTTC.

The V gene is TRBV7-3, the J gene TRBJ1-2; D is uncertain. Per the germline V gene, CDR1 is SGHTA and CDR2 is FQGTGA. With 5 bases removed from V and 6 bases from J, the gap between germline ends came to 16 bases. This CDR3 comprises 14 residues. CDR3 region: CASSQGPRTHGYTF. CDR3 nucleotide sequence: TGTGCCAGCAGCCAAGGCCCACGTACGCATGGCTACACCTTC.

This clonotype appeared a single time. J is TRBJ2-7 and V is TRBV29-1, with 9 bases matching TRBD1. The CDR3 length is 14 residues. Trimming took 1 base from V and 1 from J; bases not matched to a gene: 2. Germline values: CDR1 SQVTM, CDR2 ANQGSEA. CDR3 nucleotides: TGCAGCGTTGAAGTACAGGGGGCTTCCTACGAGCAGTACTTC. Protein product: CSVEVQGASYEQYF.

This clonotype has at least ten counts. The gene calls are TRBV6-4 and TRBJ2-1; 8 nucleotides match TRBD2. V was clipped by 6 bases and J by 4 bases; unmatched bases: 5. The CDR3 is 14 amino acids. Germline V gene sequence: CDR1 MRHNA, CDR2 SNTAGT. CDR3 sequence: CASSPSGSYNEQFF. For the CDR3, the DNA is TGTGCCAGCAGCCCTAGCGGGTCGTACAATGAGCAGTTCTTC.